The sequence of this T cell receptor (beta chain) was determined in a study of shared clonotypes between healthy human individuals. The study, taken as a whole, reports: Around 4.7% of naive CD4 clonotypes were shared across four donors. Larger richness was generally estimated for naive than memory subsets.

Libraries were prepared by immunoSEQ multiplex PCR; TCRdb keeps only in-frame clonotypes and omits some of them. Here the sample spans hundreds of thousands of clones, 60% to 80% being singletons. This clone has a single count. Its matching antigen is unknown. CDR1 and CDR2 from the germline V gene are LNHNV and YYDKDF (reference sequence). V trimming: 1 base; J trimming: 3 bases; junction bases outside the gene matches: 6. The CDR3 covers 16 residues. Sequencing was carried out using memory CD4+ T cells sorted from blood. This sample's subset: CD45RA-negative fraction. The chain couples TRBV15 to TRBJ2-5; 9 bases align to TRBD1. This TCR came from a woman aged 25 to 45 in good health. CDR3 residues: CATSRGGGQGKETQYF. The DNA of the CDR3 is TGTGCCACCAGCAGAGGGGGGGGACAGGGCAAAGAGACCCAGTACTTC.